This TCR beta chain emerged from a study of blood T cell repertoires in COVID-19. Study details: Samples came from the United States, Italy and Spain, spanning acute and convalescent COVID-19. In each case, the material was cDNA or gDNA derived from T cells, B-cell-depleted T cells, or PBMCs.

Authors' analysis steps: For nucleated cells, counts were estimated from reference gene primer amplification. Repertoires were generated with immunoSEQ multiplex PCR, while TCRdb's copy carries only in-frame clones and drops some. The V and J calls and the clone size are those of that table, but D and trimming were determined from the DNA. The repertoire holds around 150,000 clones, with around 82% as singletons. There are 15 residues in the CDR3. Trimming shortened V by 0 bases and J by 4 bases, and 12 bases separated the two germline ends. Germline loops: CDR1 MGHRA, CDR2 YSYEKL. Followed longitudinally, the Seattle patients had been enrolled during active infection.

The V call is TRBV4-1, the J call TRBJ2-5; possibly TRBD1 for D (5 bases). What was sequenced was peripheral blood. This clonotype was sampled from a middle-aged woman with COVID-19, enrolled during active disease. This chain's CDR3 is CASSQDWGQGETQYF. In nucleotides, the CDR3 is TGCGCCAGCAGCCAAGATTGGGGCCAGGGAGAGACCCAGTACTTC.